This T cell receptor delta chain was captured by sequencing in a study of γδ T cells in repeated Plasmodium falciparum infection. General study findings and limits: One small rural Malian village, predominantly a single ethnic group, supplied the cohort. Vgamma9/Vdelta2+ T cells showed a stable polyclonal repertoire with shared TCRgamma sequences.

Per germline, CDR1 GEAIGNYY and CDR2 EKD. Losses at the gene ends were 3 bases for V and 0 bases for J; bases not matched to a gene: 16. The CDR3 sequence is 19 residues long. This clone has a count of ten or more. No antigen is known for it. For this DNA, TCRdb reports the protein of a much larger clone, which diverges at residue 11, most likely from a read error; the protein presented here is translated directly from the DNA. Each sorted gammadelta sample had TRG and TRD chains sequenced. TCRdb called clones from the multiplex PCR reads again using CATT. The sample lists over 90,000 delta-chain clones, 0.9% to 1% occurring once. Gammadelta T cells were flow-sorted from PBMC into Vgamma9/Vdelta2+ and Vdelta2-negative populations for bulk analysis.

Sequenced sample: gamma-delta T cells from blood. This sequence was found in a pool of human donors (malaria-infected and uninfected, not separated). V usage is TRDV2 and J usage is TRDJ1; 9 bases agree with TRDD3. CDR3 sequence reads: CACDSLTGGQAEYTDKLIF. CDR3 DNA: TGTGCCTGTGACTCTCTAACTGGGGGACAGGCTGAGTACACCGATAAACTCATCTTT.